This T cell receptor beta chain was sequenced during a study of CD8 T cells in ankylosing spondylitis. TCRdb analysed the 5' RACE reads with MiXCR anew, one entry per CDR3 protein. Here the sample spans 26,000 or so distinct CDR3 sequences, over 7% being singletons. At least ten counts were recorded for this clonotype. V lost 1 base and J lost 7; bases outside the gene matches: 8. The CDR3 contains 15 residues. The V gene's germline CDR1 is SGDLS and CDR2 YYNGEE. This receptor was obtained from a male donor with ankylosing spondylitis or in good health (not recorded which). Sequences were obtained from blood. This chain connects TRBV9 to TRBJ2-1; 7 bases fit TRBD1. This CDR3 is CASSVSGGKENEQFF. DNA for the CDR3: TGTGCCAGCAGCGTATCAGGGGGTAAGGAGAATGAGCAGTTCTTC.